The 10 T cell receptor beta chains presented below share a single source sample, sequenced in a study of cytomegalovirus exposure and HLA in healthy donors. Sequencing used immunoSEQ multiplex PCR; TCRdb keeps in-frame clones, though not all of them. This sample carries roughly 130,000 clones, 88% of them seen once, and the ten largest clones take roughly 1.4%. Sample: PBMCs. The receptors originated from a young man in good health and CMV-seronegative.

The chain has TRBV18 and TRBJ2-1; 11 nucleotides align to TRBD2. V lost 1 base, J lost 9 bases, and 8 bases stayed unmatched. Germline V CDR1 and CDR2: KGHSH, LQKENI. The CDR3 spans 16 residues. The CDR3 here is CASSPRTSGSGGEQFF. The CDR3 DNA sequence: TGTGCCAGCTCACCACGTACTAGCGGGAGTGGAGGTGAGCAGTTCTTC. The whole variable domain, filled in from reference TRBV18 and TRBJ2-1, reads NAGVMQNPRHLVRRRGQEARLRCSPMKGHSHVYWYRQLPEEGLKFMVYLQKENIIDESGMPKERFSAEFPKEGPSILRIQQVVRGDSAAYFCASSPRTSGSGGEQFFGPGTRLTVL.

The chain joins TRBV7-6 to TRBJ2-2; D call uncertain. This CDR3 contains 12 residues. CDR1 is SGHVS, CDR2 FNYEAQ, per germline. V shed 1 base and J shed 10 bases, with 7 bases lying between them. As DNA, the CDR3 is TGTGCCAGCAGCTTAGGGAGCCCGGAGCTGTTTTTT. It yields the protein CASSLGSPELFF.

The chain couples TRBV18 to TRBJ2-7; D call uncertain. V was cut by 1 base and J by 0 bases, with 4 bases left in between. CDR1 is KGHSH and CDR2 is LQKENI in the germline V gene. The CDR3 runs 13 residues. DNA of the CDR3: TGTGCCAGCTCACCACTCGGCTCCTACGAGCAGTACTTC. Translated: CASSPLGSYEQYF.

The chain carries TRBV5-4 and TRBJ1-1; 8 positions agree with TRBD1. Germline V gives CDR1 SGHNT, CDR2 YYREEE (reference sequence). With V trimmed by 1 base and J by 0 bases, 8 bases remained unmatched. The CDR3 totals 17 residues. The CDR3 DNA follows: TGTGCCAGCAGCTTGCTTGGACAGGGAAGCTTGAACACTGAAGCTTTCTTT. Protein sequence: CASSLLGQGSLNTEAFF.

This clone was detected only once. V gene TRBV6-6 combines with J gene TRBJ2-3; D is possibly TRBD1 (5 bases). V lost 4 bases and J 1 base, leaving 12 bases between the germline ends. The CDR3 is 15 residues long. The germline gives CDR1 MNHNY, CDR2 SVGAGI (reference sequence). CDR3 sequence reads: CASSSGKGGTDTQYF. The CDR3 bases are TGTGCCAGCAGTTCAGGGAAAGGCGGCACAGATACGCAGTATTTT.

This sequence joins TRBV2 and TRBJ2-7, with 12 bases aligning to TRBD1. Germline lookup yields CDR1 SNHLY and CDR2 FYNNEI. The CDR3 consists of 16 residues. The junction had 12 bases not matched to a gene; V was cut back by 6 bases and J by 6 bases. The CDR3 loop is CASSVRAGTGGAEQYF. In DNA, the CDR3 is TGTGCCAGCAGCGTGCGGGCCGGGACAGGGGGCGCCGAGCAGTACTTC. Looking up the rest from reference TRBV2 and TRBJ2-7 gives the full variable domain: EPEVTQTPSHQVTQMGQEVILRCVPISNHLYFYWYRQILGQKVEFLVSFYNNEISEKSEIFDDQFSVERPDGSNFTLKIRSTKLEDSAMYFCASSVRAGTGGAEQYFGPGTRLTVT.

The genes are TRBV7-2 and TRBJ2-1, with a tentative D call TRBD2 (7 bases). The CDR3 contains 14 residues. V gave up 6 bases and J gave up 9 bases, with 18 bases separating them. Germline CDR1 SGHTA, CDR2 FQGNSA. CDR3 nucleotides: TGTGCCAGCAGGGGAGGGGGGAACCTCGTTGAGCAGTTCTTC. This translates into CASRGGGNLVEQFF. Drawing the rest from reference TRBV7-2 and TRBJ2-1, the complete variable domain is GAGVSQSPSNKVTEKGKDVELRCDPISGHTALYWYRQSLGQGLEFLIYFQGNSAPDKSGLPSDRFSAERTGGSVSTLTIQRTQQEDSAVYLCASRGGGNLVEQFFGPGTRLTVL.

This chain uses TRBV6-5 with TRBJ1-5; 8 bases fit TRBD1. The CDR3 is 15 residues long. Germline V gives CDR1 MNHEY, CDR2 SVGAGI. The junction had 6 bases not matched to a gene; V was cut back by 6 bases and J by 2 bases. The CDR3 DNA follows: TGTGCCAGCAGCCATGACAGGGGTGGCAATCAGCCCCAGCATTTT. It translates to CASSHDRGGNQPQHF.

The CDR3 loop is CASSAGTANTEAFF. The CDR3 DNA sequence: TGTGCCAGCAGTGCCGGGACAGCTAACACTGAAGCTTTCTTT. The rearrangement links TRBV6-1 to TRBJ1-1, with TRBD1 identical over 7 bases. V gave up 4 bases and J gave up 2 bases; unmatched junction bases: 4. CDR1 is MNHNS and CDR2 is SASEGT in the germline V gene. The CDR3 is 14 amino acids.

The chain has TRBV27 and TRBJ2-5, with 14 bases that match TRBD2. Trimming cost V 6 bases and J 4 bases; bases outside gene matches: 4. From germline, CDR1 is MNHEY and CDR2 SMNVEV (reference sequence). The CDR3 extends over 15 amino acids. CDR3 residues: CASSGTSGSRETQYF. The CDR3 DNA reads TGTGCCAGCAGCGGGACTAGCGGGAGTAGAGAGACCCAGTACTTC.